The 32 T cell receptor beta chains below were found in one sample sequenced in a study of OX40 agonist ivuxolimab in advanced cancers. TCRdb keeps only in-frame clones here, not all; method: immunoSEQ multiplex PCR. Found here are approximately 50,000 clones, about 82% of them singletons; the top ten hold 3.9%. Sequenced material: CD4+ or CD8+ T cells sorted from blood, taken in a trial of the OX40 agonist ivuxolimab. The receptors here all came from an adult with an advanced solid tumor such as melanoma, head and neck, liver or kidney cancer.

The rearrangement joins TRBV5-1 to TRBJ1-1, with unresolved D. V lost 3 bases, J lost 5 bases, and 14 bases lay in between. There are 14 residues in the CDR3. CDR1 and CDR2 (germline): SGHRS, YFSETQ. The CDR3 here is CASSSTITTTEAFF. The DNA of the CDR3 is TGCGCCAGCAGCTCCACTATTACTACTACTGAAGCTTTCTTT.

The J gene is TRBJ2-3, the V gene TRBV6-5, with TRBD1 matching over 9 bases. V lost 8 bases and J lost 4; bases outside the gene matches: 7. CDR1 is MNHEY and CDR2 is SVGAGI in the germline V gene. The CDR3 extends over 14 amino acids. This CDR3 is CASLGTGSADTQYF. The CDR3 DNA reads as TGTGCCAGCCTCGGGACAGGGTCAGCAGATACGCAGTATTTT.

This chain joins TRBV5-5 and TRBJ2-4; the D gene is possibly TRBD2 (5 bases). The CDR3 is 14 amino acids. Trimming left V 0 bases short and J 8 bases short, with 12 bases between. Germline V gives CDR1 SGHKS, CDR2 YYEKEE (reference sequence). The CDR3 is CASSLGVFGDIQYF. The CDR3 bases are TGTGCCAGCAGCTTGGGTGTGTTCGGGGACATTCAGTACTTC.

The chain employs TRBV5-8 and TRBJ2-2; D gene ambiguous. V was pared by 5 bases and J by 3 bases, with 17 bases between. This CDR3 contains 16 residues. The germline gives CDR1 SGHTS, CDR2 YDEGEE. In DNA, the CDR3 is TGTGCCAGCAGGCCTAATGTGATATCGGACACCGGGGAGCTGTTTTTT. This codes for CASRPNVISDTGELFF.

The chain carries TRBV4-1 and TRBJ2-3, with 8 bases matching TRBD1. Germline values: CDR1 MGHRA, CDR2 YSYEKL. The CDR3 sequence is 17 residues long. V lost 4 bases to trimming and J lost 1 base; unmatched junction nucleotides: 10. The CDR3, as DNA: TGCGCCAGCAGCCGCTCCAACGGACAGGGTCGCACAGATACGCAGTATTTT. Translation gives CASSRSNGQGRTDTQYF.

This clone was counted a few times. V gene TRBV2 combines with J gene TRBJ1-1; a weak D match, TRBD1 (6 bases). This CDR3 spans 13 amino acids. V was cut by 4 bases and J by 4 bases, with 10 bases left in between. The germline V gene encodes CDR1 SNHLY and CDR2 FYNNEI. CDR3 protein: CASSGEGGTEAFF. CDR3 nucleotide sequence: TGTGCCAGCAGTGGGGAGGGGGGCACTGAAGCTTTCTTT.

This chain uses TRBV9 with TRBJ1-1; the D gene is possibly TRBD1 (5 bases). CDR3 size: 15 residues. Germline V gene data show CDR1 as SGDLS and CDR2 as YYNGEE. Between the trimmed V and J ends, which lost 3 bases and 1 base, there was a span of 13 bases. CDR3 bases: TGTGCCAGCAGCGCCCTAACAGGTCAGAACACTGAAGCTTTCTTT. Its protein product is CASSALTGQNTEAFF.

Only one count was recorded for this clone. The CDR3 sequence: CASVSSGETYEQYF. CDR3 DNA sequence: TGTGCCAGCGTGTCTAGCGGGGAAACCTACGAGCAGTACTTC. V is TRBV6-6 and J is TRBJ2-7, with 9 bases matching TRBD2. The J segment lost 2 bases and the V segment lost 8 bases, leaving 7 bases of the junction unmatched. CDR1 is MNHNY and CDR2 is SVGAGI in the germline V gene (reference sequence). The CDR3 has 14 amino acids.

This chain connects TRBV5-1 to TRBJ2-1; 8 nucleotides match TRBD1. The ends lost 4 bases at V and 13 bases at J; junction bases unmatched: 16. Germline-derived CDR1 and CDR2 are SGHRS and YFSETQ. The CDR3 is 15 residues long. CDR3 sequence: CASSQSLTGAPDQFF. The DNA for the CDR3 is TGCGCCAGCAGCCAGTCCCTGACAGGGGCCCCCGATCAGTTCTTC.

This clone was counted once. This chain links TRBV30 with TRBJ1-3; D gene ambiguous. CDR3 length: 14 amino acids. Per the germline V gene, CDR1 is GTSNPN and CDR2 is SVGIG (reference sequence). Trimming removed 1 base from V and 4 bases from J, with 11 bases in between. The CDR3 nucleotides are TGTGCCTGGAGTGAAGGGTCAGGCGGAAACACCATATATTTT. Translation gives CAWSEGSGGNTIYF.

This clone was recorded once. The CDR3 sequence is CASSQGHTSGGSYEQYF. The DNA for the CDR3 is TGCGCCAGCAGCCAAGGGCACACTAGCGGGGGGTCTTACGAGCAGTACTTC. This chain connects TRBV4-3 to TRBJ2-7, with 12 bases that match TRBD2. This CDR3 has 17 residues. Germline lookup yields CDR1 LGHNA and CDR2 YSLEER. V lost 1 base and J lost 4; bases outside the gene matches: 8.

This sequence joins TRBV7-8 and TRBJ2-1, with a weak D call TRBD1 (6 bases). The ends were cut back, 5 bases at V and 6 bases at J, with 17 bases in the middle. Germline V gives CDR1 SGHVS, CDR2 FQNEAQ. The length of the CDR3 is 15 residues. As DNA, the CDR3 is TGTGCCAGCAGCGCTTACAGGGTGAGTAGCAATGAGCAGTTCTTC. Translated, it gives CASSAYRVSSNEQFF.

J is TRBJ2-3 and V is TRBV6-6, with D possibly being TRBD1 or TRBD2 (5 bases each). CDR1 is MNHNY, CDR2 SVGAGI, per germline (reference sequence). V was cut by 4 bases and J by 1 base, with 9 bases left in between. The CDR3 has 14 residues. The CDR3, as DNA: TGTGCCAGCAGTTTTCGGGACGGCACAGATACGCAGTATTTT. It encodes CASSFRDGTDTQYF.

The chain uses TRBV19 and TRBJ2-3, with 8 bases matching TRBD2. CDR1 is LNHDA and CDR2 is SQIVND in the germline V gene (reference sequence). The CDR3 length is 14 residues. V dropped 5 bases and J dropped 5; count of bases not matched to a gene: 6. The DNA for the CDR3 is TGTGCCAGTAGTGACCTAGCGGGCCGAGATACGCAGTATTTT. Protein sequence: CASSDLAGRDTQYF.

Only a few counts were recorded for this clone. The chain uses TRBV4-1 and TRBJ1-1, with a possible D match to TRBD1 (6 bases). V was trimmed by 7 bases and J by 6 bases, leaving 21 bases between them. This CDR3 region has 15 residues. Per the germline V gene, CDR1 is MGHRA and CDR2 is YSYEKL. The CDR3 is CASNGGRRIGAEAFF. The CDR3 DNA reads as TGCGCCAGCAACGGGGGGCGGAGGATCGGCGCTGAAGCTTTCTTT.

V usage is TRBV4-3 and J usage is TRBJ2-2; weak D call: TRBD2 (6 bases). This CDR3 has 14 residues. Germline loops: CDR1 LGHNA, CDR2 YSLEER. Trimming removed 4 bases from V and 3 bases from J, with 9 bases in between. CDR3 amino acids: CASSPGLDTGELFF. The CDR3 bases are TGCGCCAGCAGCCCGGGACTTGACACCGGGGAGCTGTTTTTT.

The chain joins TRBV10-3 to TRBJ1-6; the D is unclear. Trimming shortened V by 3 bases and J by 4 bases, and 7 bases separated the two germline ends. CDR1 is ENHRY and CDR2 is SYGVKD in the germline V gene. The CDR3 runs to 14 residues. The CDR3 sequence: CAISDGQYNSPLHF. CDR3 bases: TGTGCCATCAGTGATGGTCAGTATAATTCACCCCTCCACTTT.

The chain uses TRBV28 and TRBJ2-7; no clear D. CDR1 is MDHEN and CDR2 is SYDVKM in the germline V gene. V was trimmed by 2 bases and J by 5 bases, leaving 7 bases between them. This CDR3 has 12 residues. The CDR3 region is CASSLAIDEQYF. The CDR3 region has the DNA TGTGCCAGCAGTTTAGCGATCGACGAGCAGTACTTC.

The rearrangement uses TRBV29-1 and TRBJ1-1; D might be TRBD1 (5 bases). Trimming stripped 7 bases from V and 1 base from J, with 22 bases between. CDR1 and CDR2 from the germline V gene are SQVTM and ANQGSEA. The CDR3 sequence is 16 residues long. The CDR3 DNA reads as TGCAGCGCACGTGCGTCCCAGGGTTATGAGAACACTGAAGCTTTCTTT. The encoded protein is CSARASQGYENTEAFF.

The chain joins TRBV28 to TRBJ1-2; D ambiguous. This CDR3 region has 14 residues. From germline, CDR1 is MDHEN and CDR2 SYDVKM. V shed 5 bases and J shed 3 bases, with 13 bases lying between them. CDR3 in amino acids: CASSSYGTYYGYTF. The DNA for the CDR3 is TGTGCCAGCAGTAGCTACGGTACATACTATGGCTACACCTTC.

The chain joins TRBV5-6 to TRBJ2-5; no clear D gene. This CDR3 has 11 residues. The germline V gene has CDR1 SGHDT and CDR2 YYEEEE. V was clipped by 2 bases and J by 11 bases, with 10 bases between them. This CDR3 is CASSLLTHQYF. The CDR3 region has the DNA TGTGCCAGCAGCTTATTGACTCATCAGTACTTC.

The chain is built from TRBV30 and TRBJ1-5; no definite D call. The germline V gene encodes CDR1 GTSNPN and CDR2 SVGIG (reference sequence). The CDR3 contains 12 residues. The V gene lost 2 bases and the J gene lost 6 bases, with 8 bases spanning the gap. CDR3 amino acids: CAWSPPGQPQHF. CDR3 nucleotides: TGTGCCTGGAGTCCACCAGGTCAGCCCCAGCATTTT. The complete variable domain, with remaining parts taken from reference TRBV30 and TRBJ1-5, reads SQTIHQWPATLVQPVGSPLSLECTVEGTSNPNLYWYRQAAGRGLQLLFYSVGIGQISSEVPQNLSASRPQDRQFILSSKKLLLSDSGFYLCAWSPPGQPQHFGDGTRLSIL.

This clone was observed once. The gene calls are TRBV10-3 and TRBJ1-2, with D maybe TRBD1 (5 bases). Trimming pared 6 bases from V and 6 bases from J, leaving 14 bases between. The CDR3 consists of 13 residues. Germline V gene sequence: CDR1 ENHRY, CDR2 SYGVKD. CDR3: CAIRERGWDGYTF. The CDR3 coding sequence is TGTGCCATCAGGGAACGGGGGTGGGATGGCTACACCTTC.

The rearrangement joins TRBV9 to TRBJ2-2; 9 nucleotides align to TRBD1. CDR3 size: 15 residues. J was trimmed by 7 bases and V by 6 bases; bases with no gene match: 10. Germline V CDR1 and CDR2: SGDLS, YYNGEE. The CDR3 nucleotides read TGTGCCAGCACGAGGGACAGGGCTCGAGGCGGGGAGCTGTTTTTT. Encoded protein: CASTRDRARGGELFF.

The chain is built from TRBV7-9 and TRBJ1-1, with 10 bases fitting TRBD1. Per the germline V gene, CDR1 is SEHNR and CDR2 is FQNEAQ (reference sequence). The V and J ends lost 4 bases and 4 bases, in that order; junction bases with no gene match: 6. This CDR3 is built from 15 residues. CDR3 sequence (DNA): TGTGCCAGCAGCTCCCCGGGACAGGGGACCACTGAAGCTTTCTTT. It yields the protein CASSSPGQGTTEAFF. Looking up the rest from reference TRBV7-9 and TRBJ1-1 gives the full variable domain: DTGVSQNPRHKITKRGQNVTFRCDPISEHNRLYWYRQTLGQGPEFLTYFQNEAQLEKSRLLSDRFSAERPKGSFSTLEIQRTEQGDSAMYLCASSSPGQGTTEAFFGQGTRLTVV.

V is TRBV6-5 and J is TRBJ2-7; 9 nucleotides align to TRBD1. The V gene end was trimmed by 0 bases and the J gene end by 3 bases; junction bases not matched to a gene: 3. From germline, CDR1 is MNHEY and CDR2 SVGAGI. The CDR3 has 15 residues. CDR3 nucleotides: TGTGCCAGCAGTTACTCTGAGGGACAGGGCTACGAGCAGTACTTC. Residues: CASSYSEGQGYEQYF.

The chain employs TRBV11-2 and TRBJ2-3, with D possibly TRBD2 on 6 matching bases. The length of the CDR3 is 17 residues. Trimming shortened V by 2 bases and J by 0 bases, and 15 bases separated the two germline ends. Germline values: CDR1 SGHAT, CDR2 FQNNGV. The CDR3 sequence is CASSLSLVGGSTDTQYF. In DNA, the CDR3 is TGTGCCAGCAGCTTATCCCTGGTGGGGGGAAGCACAGATACGCAGTATTTT.

The sample holds a few counts of this clone. The chain has TRBV19 and TRBJ1-5; D may be TRBD1 (5 bases). From germline, CDR1 is LNHDA and CDR2 SQIVND (reference sequence). This CDR3 is 14 amino acids long. Deletions cut 5 bases from V and 4 bases from J, with 12 bases between. The CDR3, as DNA: TGTGCCAGTAGTCCTTGGGACGGGAATCAGCCCCAGCATTTT. Amino acids: CASSPWDGNQPQHF.

The CDR3 is CATRTGVLPSPLHF. CDR3 nucleotides: TGTGCCACCCGAACGGGGGTTTTACCTTCACCCCTCCACTTT. The chain couples TRBV6-1 to TRBJ1-6; possible D gene TRBD1, 5 bases. This CDR3 contains 14 residues. V was trimmed by 10 bases and J by 9 bases, leaving 19 bases between them. The germline gives CDR1 MNHNS, CDR2 SASEGT.

V gene TRBV5-4 combines with J gene TRBJ2-7; 10 bases agree with TRBD2. The CDR3 is made up of 14 amino acids. CDR1 and CDR2 from the germline V gene are SGHNT and YYREEE (reference sequence). J was trimmed by 2 bases and V by 1 base; bases with no gene match: 0. CDR3 in DNA: TGTGCCAGCAGCTTGACTAGCGGGGCCTACGAGCAGTACTTC. This codes for CASSLTSGAYEQYF. Supplemented by reference TRBV5-4 and TRBJ2-7, the full variable domain reads ETGVTQSPTHLIKTRGQQVTLRCSSQSGHNTVSWYQQALGQGPQFIFQYYREEENGRGNFPPRFSGLQFPNYSSELNVNALELDDSALYLCASSLTSGAYEQYFGPGTRLTVT.

The rearrangement joins TRBV7-2 to TRBJ1-2; D is unresolved. Deletions cut 6 bases from V and 2 bases from J, with 10 bases between. CDR3 length equals 13 residues. Germline lookup yields CDR1 SGHTA and CDR2 FQGNSA. The DNA for the CDR3 is TGTGCCAGCAGGGTGGACGAGAACTATGGCTACACCTTC. Its translation: CASRVDENYGYTF.

The J gene is TRBJ2-2, the V gene TRBV9; tentatively, D is TRBD1 (5 bases). Germline lookup yields CDR1 SGDLS and CDR2 YYNGEE. This CDR3 comprises 15 residues. The V and J ends lost 0 bases and 5 bases respectively, with 11 bases between them. DNA for the CDR3: TGTGCCAGCAGCGTAGAAAGGGGTTGGACCGGGGAGCTGTTTTTT. It codes for CASSVERGWTGELFF.